These 5 T cell receptor beta chains share one sample of origin, sequenced in a study of T cell repertoires in cytomegalovirus infection. Their cognate antigens are unknown. TCRdb called the reads again in MiXCR, with one record for every CDR3 protein. This table holds 680,000 or so distinct CDR3 sequences, roughly a third found once. Sequencing used cultured PBMCs, obtained from culture after CMV antigen stimulation. The receptors originated from a human donor in good health (CMV status not recorded). Some clones in this sample may be carry-over from other donors' samples.

The chain couples TRBV5-4 to TRBJ1-4, with D unresolved. The CDR3 is made up of 11 amino acids. Trimming took 9 bases from V and 8 from J, leaving 11 bases between them. Germline loops: CDR1 SGHNT, CDR2 YYREEE (reference sequence). CDR3 DNA: TGTGCCACCGAGAAAGGGGAAAAACTGTTTTTT. Translated: CATEKGEKLFF. The full variable domain, with the rest looked up from reference TRBV5-4 and TRBJ1-4, is ETGVTQSPTHLIKTRGQQVTLRCSSQSGHNTVSWYQQALGQGPQFIFQYYREEENGRGNFPPRFSGLQFPNYSSELNVNALELDDSALYLCATEKGEKLFFGSGTQLSVL.

The chain employs TRBV20-1 and TRBJ1-1; D is possibly TRBD1 (5 bases). Trimming pared 5 bases from V and 1 base from J, leaving 11 bases between. Per germline, CDR1 DFQATT and CDR2 SNEGSKA (reference sequence). This CDR3 comprises 13 residues. Here the CDR3 reads CSAQPTGNTEAFF. The CDR3 nucleotides are TGCAGTGCTCAACCTACAGGGAACACTGAAGCTTTCTTT.

In nucleotides, the CDR3 is TGTGCCAGCAGCTCTACCCAGGGCAGGGATACGCAGTATTTT. Protein: CASSSTQGRDTQYF. The J gene is TRBJ2-3, the V gene TRBV4-2, with D possibly being TRBD1 (5 bases). The CDR3 contains 14 residues. Looked up from germline, CDR1 is LGHNA and CDR2 is YNFKEQ. V lost 5 bases and J 6 bases, leaving 15 bases between the germline ends.

This rearrangement joins TRBV11-2 to TRBJ1-6, with a tentative D call TRBD1 (5 bases). Trimming cost V 3 bases and J 5 bases, with 11 bases left between them. This CDR3 comprises 15 residues. CDR1 and CDR2 from the germline V gene are SGHAT and FQNNGV. CDR3 sequence: CASSLWGSNNSPLHF. The DNA for the CDR3 is TGTGCCAGCAGCTTGTGGGGCAGTAATAATTCACCCCTCCACTTT.

This clonotype has ten or more counts. CDR3 bases: TGTGCCAGCAGCCGTGAGGGGGCGCATGAGCAGTTCTTC. This translates into CASSREGAHEQFF. The rearrangement joins TRBV7-6 to TRBJ2-1, with 7 bases fitting TRBD1. Germline CDR1 reads SGHVS; CDR2 reads FNYEAQ. The CDR3 is 13 residues long. V dropped 5 bases and J dropped 8; count of bases not matched to a gene: 6.